The 27 T cell receptor beta chains below were found in one sample sequenced in a study of blood T cells in healthy people across ages. For the second PCR, which ran for roughly 7 to 11 cycles, a sample-barcoded 5' primer and a J-beta primer mix were used. Each CDR3 protein is one row after TCRdb ran MiXCR on the 5' RACE reads. This sample has some 700,000 distinct CDR3 sequences; 20% to 25% occur once, and the top ten carry roughly 22%. The specimen sequenced was blood. Receptors originate from a man aged 65-85 years in good health.

The chain uses TRBV3-1 and TRBJ1-1; D unclear. Trimming pared 4 bases from V and 1 base from J, leaving 10 bases between. This CDR3 region has 14 residues. Germline CDR1 and CDR2: LGHDT and YNNKEL (reference sequence). CDR3 in DNA: TGTGCCAGCAGCCCCCACACAAAGAACACTGAAGCTTTCTTT. Residues: CASSPHTKNTEAFF.

Points on this clonotype: A single base separates this from a much larger clone, so it may be a read error. V and J are TRBV5-1 and TRBJ1-4; D is uncertain. The CDR3 covers 13 residues. CDR1 and CDR2 from the germline V gene are SGHRS and YFSETQ. With 0 bases removed from V and 8 bases from J, the gap between germline ends came to 8 bases. DNA for the CDR3: TGCGCCAGCAGCTTGGAGGTTCCAGAAAAACTGTTTTTT. It encodes CASSLEVPEKLFF.

This clonotype came up a few times. The V and J genes are TRBV29-1 and TRBJ1-1; possible D gene TRBD1, 5 bases. The V gene's germline CDR1 is SQVTM and CDR2 ANQGSEA. The CDR3 is made up of 11 amino acids. The V end was cut by 2 bases, the J end by 10 bases, with 11 bases between. The CDR3 region is CSVESGTLAFF. The CDR3 bases are TGCAGCGTTGAATCAGGGACCCTAGCTTTCTTT. The complete variable domain, with remaining parts taken from reference TRBV29-1 and TRBJ1-1, reads SAVISQKPSRDICQRGTSLTIQCQVDSQVTMMFWYRQQPGQSLTLIATANQGSEATYESGFVIDKFPISRPNLTFSTLTVSNMSPEDSSIYLCSVESGTLAFFGQGTRLTVV.

The sample holds a few counts of this clonotype. The rearrangement joins TRBV3-1 to TRBJ2-1, with TRBD2 matching over 7 bases. The last part of the DNA fits TRBJ2-5 better; the J call may be wrong. The germline gives CDR1 LGHDT, CDR2 YNNKEL (reference sequence). This CDR3 contains 14 residues. The CDR3 loop reads CASSQLLRGVTQYF. CDR3 sequence (DNA): TGTGCCAGCAGCCAATTGCTTCGGGGGGTTACCCAGTACTTC.

This clonotype was seen only a few times. J is TRBJ2-5 and V is TRBV12-3 or TRBV12-4; the match to TRBD2 covers 9 bases. Near its end, the DNA agrees better with TRBJ2-1, so the J call may be wrong. CDR3 length equals 15 residues. The CDR3 loop reads CASSPGVSGGHEQFF. The CDR3 nucleotides are TGTGCCAGCAGCCCCGGCGTTAGCGGGGGCCATGAGCAGTTCTTC.

The V and J genes are TRBV12-3 or TRBV12-4 and TRBJ2-3, with a weak D call TRBD1 (6 bases). V lost 3 bases and J 2 bases, leaving 12 bases between the germline ends. The CDR3 runs to 15 residues. The CDR3 spells CASSFWGHHTDTQYF. The CDR3 DNA reads as TGTGCCAGCAGTTTTTGGGGACACCACACAGATACGCAGTATTTT.

This clonotype was seen only a few times. The chain carries TRBV11-3 and TRBJ1-2; possible D gene TRBD1, 6 bases. The CDR3 length is 15 residues. CDR1 and CDR2 from the germline V gene are SGHNT and YENEEA. V gave up 6 bases and J gave up 2 bases, with 16 bases separating them. CDR3 in amino acids: CASRTTGGPNYGYTF. CDR3 coding DNA: TGTGCCAGCAGGACGACAGGAGGACCCAACTATGGCTACACCTTC. Drawing the rest from reference TRBV11-3 and TRBJ1-2, the complete variable domain is EAGVVQSPRYKIIEKKQPVAFWCNPISGHNTLYWYLQNLGQGPELLIRYENEEAVDDSQLPKDRFSAERLKGVDSTLKIQPAELGDSAVYLCASRTTGGPNYGYTFGSGTRLTVV.

This clonotype turned up a few times. The chain has TRBV29-1 and TRBJ2-2; D is undetermined. The CDR3 extends over 12 amino acids. Germline CDR1 SQVTM, CDR2 ANQGSEA. Between the trimmed V and J ends, which lost 4 bases and 6 bases, there was a span of 9 bases. In DNA form, the CDR3 reads TGCAGCGTTGTACGTGGCGCCGGGGAGCTGTTTTTT. Its translation is CSVVRGAGELFF.

This chain uses TRBV29-1 with TRBJ1-1; no reliable D call. Germline-derived CDR1 and CDR2 are SQVTM and ANQGSEA. This CDR3 spans 11 amino acids. V lost 5 bases and J 2 bases, leaving 6 bases between the germline ends. In nucleotides, the CDR3 is TGCAGCGTTTCGGACAACACTGAAGCTTTCTTT. Translating it yields CSVSDNTEAFF.

This clonotype was seen at least ten times. The chain is built from TRBV6-5 and TRBJ1-6; D gene unclear. Germline V gene data show CDR1 as MNHEY and CDR2 as SVGAGI. Trimming shortened V by 5 bases and J by 6 bases, and 8 bases separated the two germline ends. The CDR3 is made up of 13 amino acids. As DNA, the CDR3 is TGTGCCAGCAGTAGGACGGGTAATTCACCCCTCCACTTT. Encoded protein: CASSRTGNSPLHF.

This CDR3 reads CASRTRSGANEQYF. In DNA, the CDR3 is TGTGCCAGCAGAACTCGTAGCGGGGCCAACGAGCAGTACTTC. This chain connects TRBV6-6 to TRBJ2-7; 8 bases fit TRBD2. This CDR3 spans 14 amino acids. Looked up from germline, CDR1 is MNHNY and CDR2 is SVGAGI (reference sequence). V shed 6 bases and J 5 bases; nucleotides not matched to a gene: 9.

The chain joins TRBV20-1 to TRBJ2-3, with 10 nucleotides matching TRBD2. The CDR3 totals 15 residues. Germline CDR1 and CDR2: DFQATT and SNEGSKA (reference sequence). V shed 6 bases and J 6 bases; nucleotides not matched to a gene: 12. The CDR3 coding sequence is TGCAGTGCGAGCGGGAGGGGCATTCTTGGCGATACGCAGTATTTT. It translates to CSASGRGILGDTQYF.

This clonotype was found a few times. The genes are TRBV7-2 and TRBJ2-1, with D maybe TRBD2 (6 bases). The CDR3 length is 16 residues. Germline loops: CDR1 SGHTA, CDR2 FQGNSA. Trimming shortened V by 4 bases and J by 4 bases, and 17 bases separated the two germline ends. This chain's CDR3 is CASSSQAGWGYNEQFF. CDR3 nucleotide sequence: TGTGCCAGCAGCTCCCAAGCGGGCTGGGGGTACAATGAGCAGTTCTTC.

This clonotype has only a few counts. The chain employs TRBV29-1 and TRBJ2-5, with D maybe TRBD2 (5 bases). The CDR3 runs to 13 residues. V was clipped by 6 bases and J by 3 bases, with 14 bases between them. Germline lookup yields CDR1 SQVTM and CDR2 ANQGSEA. CDR3 in DNA: TGCAGCGTGAACCCCACGGGGAAAGAGACCCAGTACTTC. Its protein product is CSVNPTGKETQYF.

The chain employs TRBV7-9 and TRBJ2-5; 7 bases are shared with TRBD1. The last part of the DNA fits TRBJ2-7 better; the J call may be wrong. CDR3 length: 14 residues. CDR1 SEHNR and CDR2 FQNEAQ come from the germline V gene (reference sequence). CDR3 protein: CASSLGDSVHEQYV. CDR3 in DNA: TGTGCCAGCAGCTTAGGGGACAGCGTCCACGAGCAGTACGTC.

The chain links TRBV30 to TRBJ2-1; D unresolved. The ends were cut back, 3 bases at V and 0 bases at J, with 9 bases in the middle. CDR1 GTSNPN and CDR2 SVGIG come from the germline V gene (reference sequence). The CDR3 consists of 14 residues. This CDR3 reads CAWRARLSYNEQFF. The CDR3 nucleotides are TGTGCCTGGAGAGCGCGTCTCTCCTACAATGAGCAGTTCTTC.

At least ten counts were recorded for this clonotype. The chain is built from TRBV29-1 and TRBJ2-1, with TRBD2 identical over 11 bases. Judging by the DNA end, TRBJ2-7 fits better; the J call may be wrong. The CDR3 has 14 residues. Germline assignment: CDR1 SQVTM and CDR2 ANQGSEA. CDR3 loop: CSVRLAGSDYEQYF. The CDR3 DNA sequence: TGCAGCGTCCGACTAGCGGGGTCCGACTACGAGCAGTACTTC.

This sequence joins TRBV7-9 and TRBJ2-5; D not certain. Germline lookup yields CDR1 SEHNR and CDR2 FQNEAQ (reference sequence). Deletions cut 10 bases from V and 2 bases from J, with 8 bases between. The CDR3 is 11 residues long. The CDR3 nucleotides are TGTGCCATCCAATCTCAAGAGACCCAGTACTTC. Protein: CAIQSQETQYF.

The chain carries TRBV28 and TRBJ1-2; D not certain. V was clipped by 4 bases and J by 0 bases, with 12 bases between them. The CDR3 spans 15 residues. Germline V gene lookup returns CDR1 MDHEN and CDR2 SYDVKM. The CDR3 spells CASSSGVNPNYGYTF. The CDR3 nucleotides read TGTGCCAGCAGTTCAGGAGTAAACCCTAACTATGGCTACACCTTC.

In this sample, this clonotype turned up many times. This rearrangement joins TRBV7-9 to TRBJ1-3; D gene ambiguous. Trimming took off 5 bases at V and 0 bases at J, with 8 bases between the two ends. Germline CDR1 is SEHNR and CDR2 is FQNEAQ (reference sequence). The CDR3 is made up of 14 amino acids. The CDR3 DNA sequence: TGTGCCAGCAGCCCGACCAGCTCTGGAAACACCATATATTTT. The encoded protein is CASSPTSSGNTIYF.

The chain is built from TRBV12-3 or TRBV12-4 and TRBJ1-6; D unresolved. V dropped 6 bases and J dropped 9 bases, with 18 bases sitting between them. The CDR3 loop spans 15 amino acids. The CDR3 loop reads CASRPTEEVASPLHF. DNA of the CDR3: TGTGCCAGCAGGCCGACCGAAGAGGTTGCTTCACCCCTCCACTTT.

This CDR3 reads CASSPPAANNEKLFF. The CDR3 nucleotides are TGTGCCAGCTCACCACCGGCAGCGAATAATGAAAAACTGTTTTTT. The V and J genes are TRBV18 and TRBJ1-4; D ambiguous. CDR1 and CDR2 (germline): KGHSH, LQKENI. V lost 0 bases and J 4 bases, leaving 9 bases between the germline ends. The CDR3 length is 15 residues.

In this sample, this clonotype turned up a few times. The gene calls are TRBV5-6 and TRBJ2-1, with 7 bases identical to TRBD2. Germline trimming cut 3 bases from V and 2 bases from J; bases unmatched to any gene: 8. Per germline, CDR1 SGHDT and CDR2 YYEEEE. The CDR3 consists of 16 residues. This CDR3 is CASSWWEGGPYNEQFF. CDR3 nucleotide sequence: TGTGCCAGCAGCTGGTGGGAGGGTGGCCCCTACAATGAGCAGTTCTTC.

The V and J genes are TRBV7-2 and TRBJ2-3; 10 bases are a match to TRBD2. With 5 bases clipped from V and 8 bases from J, the junction kept 13 bases outside the gene matches. In germline, CDR1 is SGHTA, CDR2 FQGNSA. This CDR3 spans 16 amino acids. This CDR3 reads CASSRMSPSGSVTQYF. In DNA, the CDR3 is TGTGCCAGCAGCCGTATGTCCCCTAGCGGGAGTGTTACGCAGTATTTT.

This clonotype was observed a handful of times. V usage is TRBV5-1 and J usage is TRBJ1-6; D remains unclear. CDR3 size: 14 residues. V lost 0 bases to trimming and J lost 11 bases, with 12 bases between them. Germline V gene data show CDR1 as SGHRS and CDR2 as YFSETQ. The CDR3 DNA is TGCGCCAGCAGCTTGGGGACCGTCAATCCACCCCTCCACTTT. Translated: CASSLGTVNPPLHF. Full variable domain (missing parts from reference TRBV5-1 and TRBJ1-6): KAGVTQTPRYLIKTRGQQVTLSCSPISGHRSVSWYQQTPGQGLQFLFEYFSETQRNKGNFPGRFSGRQFSNSRSEMNVSTLELGDSALYLCASSLGTVNPPLHFGNGTRLTVT.

This clonotype was detected only a few times. The gene calls are TRBV6-6 and TRBJ2-2; D gene ambiguous. Germline loops: CDR1 MNHNY, CDR2 SVGAGI (reference sequence). V was shortened by 7 bases and J by 8 bases, with 8 bases between the two germline ends. This CDR3 is built from 11 residues. The CDR3 DNA is TGTGCCAGCAACGTCCCAGGGGAGCTGTTTTTT. Residues: CASNVPGELFF.

The chain uses TRBV28 and TRBJ1-1, with TRBD1 matching 7 bases. This CDR3 spans 14 amino acids. Germline CDR1 is MDHEN and CDR2 is SYDVKM. With 10 bases clipped from V and 0 bases from J, the junction kept 8 bases outside the gene matches. CDR3 residues: CATRETGMNTEAFF. In DNA form, the CDR3 reads TGTGCCACCAGGGAGACAGGGATGAACACTGAAGCTTTCTTT.